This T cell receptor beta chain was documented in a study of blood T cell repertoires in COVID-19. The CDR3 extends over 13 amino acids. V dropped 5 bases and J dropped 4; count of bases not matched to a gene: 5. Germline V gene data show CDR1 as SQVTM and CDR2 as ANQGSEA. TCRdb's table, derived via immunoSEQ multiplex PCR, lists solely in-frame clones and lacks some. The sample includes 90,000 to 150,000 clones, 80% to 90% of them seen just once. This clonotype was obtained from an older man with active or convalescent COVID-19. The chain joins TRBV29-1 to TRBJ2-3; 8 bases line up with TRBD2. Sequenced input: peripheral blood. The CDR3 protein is CSVRLANADTQYF. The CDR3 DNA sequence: TGCAGCGTTAGACTAGCGAACGCAGATACGCAGTATTTT.